This TCR beta chain comes out of a study of blood T cell repertoires in COVID-19. In the study overall: Italy, Spain and the United States were the sources of the convalescent and acute COVID-19 samples.

This clone came up once. The V end was cut by 4 bases, the J end by 5 bases, with 15 bases between. The CDR3 covers 14 residues. Germline V gene sequence: CDR1 SGHDT, CDR2 YYEEEE. The method was immunoSEQ multiplex PCR; TCRdb's version includes in-frame clones alone and lacks a portion of them. The data show about 68,000 clones, with 75% to 95% seen just once and 4.5% to 5.5% held by the top ten. The source material was peripheral blood. The clonotype comes from a woman aged 55-69 years with active COVID-19. The chain has TRBV5-6 and TRBJ1-1; no reliable D call. CDR3 region: CASSKSRAWTEAFF. CDR3 coding DNA: TGTGCCAGCAGCAAGAGCCGAGCATGGACTGAAGCTTTCTTT.